Listed here are 25 T cell receptor beta chains from one sample, sequenced in a study of Ad26.COV2.S vaccination and SARS-CoV-2 variants. Treatment reported: about 20 received Ad26.COV2.S at low or high dose, single or two shots; 5 received placebo; per-sample allocation not given. On day 63 after the first injection, vaccine and placebo recipients gave samples. The data were produced by immunoSEQ multiplex PCR, yet TCRdb's version contains in-frame clones alone and is incomplete. There are about 400,000 clones in the sample; 83% occur only once, and roughly 7.4% lies in the top ten. Sample: peripheral blood, taken in a trial of Ad26.COV2.S vaccine versus placebo. The source is a person aged 18 to 65 who received the Ad26.COV2.S COVID-19 vaccine or a placebo.

V is TRBV19 and J is TRBJ1-6, with D uncertain. With 3 bases removed from V and 5 bases from J, the gap between germline ends came to 5 bases. Germline V CDR1 and CDR2: LNHDA, SQIVND (reference sequence). This CDR3 contains 13 residues. The CDR3 DNA sequence: TGTGCCAGTAGTATGAAACATAATTCACCCCTCCACTTT. It encodes CASSMKHNSPLHF.

J is TRBJ2-5 and V is TRBV27, with 10 bases matching TRBD1. Germline V gene sequence: CDR1 MNHEY, CDR2 SMNVEV (reference sequence). This CDR3 has 15 amino acids. V trimming: 5 bases; J trimming: 4 bases; junction bases outside the gene matches: 7. For the CDR3, the DNA is TGTGCCAGCAGTGCCGGGACAGGGGTTGGAGAGACCCAGTACTTC. It specifies CASSAGTGVGETQYF.

V usage is TRBV5-6 and J usage is TRBJ2-5, with D tentatively TRBD1 (6 bases). The CDR3 is 18 residues long. Deletions cut 2 bases from V and 0 bases from J, with 20 bases between. Per the germline V gene, CDR1 is SGHDT and CDR2 is YYEEEE. CDR3 sequence reads: CASSFINFTGSYQETQYF. The CDR3 nucleotides read TGTGCCAGCAGCTTCATTAATTTTACAGGGTCGTACCAAGAGACCCAGTACTTC.

The J gene is TRBJ2-4, the V gene TRBV4-1; TRBD1 aligns across 9 bases. CDR3 length equals 15 residues. J gave up 6 bases and V 8 bases, and 11 bases lay outside the gene matches. CDR1 and CDR2 (germline): MGHRA, YSYEKL. The CDR3 spells CASARPGQGINIQYF. The CDR3 bases are TGCGCCAGCGCTAGGCCGGGACAGGGAATAAACATTCAGTACTTC.

The gene calls are TRBV5-5 and TRBJ2-5; D is undetermined. Looked up from germline, CDR1 is SGHKS and CDR2 is YYEKEE (reference sequence). Trimming pared 0 bases from V and 1 base from J, leaving 10 bases between. This CDR3 has 15 amino acids. CDR3 residues: CASSLGLLLQETQYF. In DNA, the CDR3 is TGTGCCAGCAGCTTGGGATTGTTACTCCAAGAGACCCAGTACTTC.

The rearrangement uses TRBV11-3 and TRBJ1-1; D uncertain. The V end lost 5 bases, the J end lost 3 bases, and 7 bases lay between the germline ends. The CDR3 sequence is 12 residues long. Germline V gene lookup returns CDR1 SGHNT and CDR2 YENEEA. The CDR3 protein is CASSARDTEAFF. The CDR3 DNA follows: TGTGCCAGCAGCGCACGGGACACTGAAGCTTTCTTT.

The V gene is TRBV24-1, the J gene TRBJ2-1; D might be TRBD1 (6 bases). This CDR3 comprises 16 residues. V lost 4 bases to trimming and J lost 4 bases, with 16 bases between them. From germline, CDR1 is KGHDR and CDR2 SFDVKD. CDR3 nucleotide sequence: TGTGCCACCAGTGACAGTAGAAGGGGGAGTTACAATGAGCAGTTCTTC. It codes for CATSDSRRGSYNEQFF.

The chain combines TRBV7-2 with TRBJ1-5; D not resolved. Between the trimmed V and J ends, which lost 5 bases and 5 bases, there was a span of 10 bases. CDR1 SGHTA and CDR2 FQGNSA come from the germline V gene. This CDR3 has 13 amino acids. CDR3 in DNA: TGTGCCAGCAGCATTGATGGGGATCAGCCCCAGCATTTT. It codes for CASSIDGDQPQHF.

In DNA, the CDR3 is TGTGCCAGCAGCATTACTAGCGGTCTGAACACCGGGGAGCTGTTTTTT. It codes for CASSITSGLNTGELFF. This chain connects TRBV7-6 to TRBJ2-2; 8 bases align to TRBD2. With 5 bases clipped from V and 1 base from J, the junction kept 6 bases outside the gene matches. The CDR3 runs to 16 residues. Germline-derived CDR1 and CDR2 are SGHVS and FNYEAQ.

This clone turned up a few times. The V and J genes are TRBV19 and TRBJ1-5; D possibly corresponds to TRBD1 (5 bases). The CDR3 is 14 amino acids. Looked up from germline, CDR1 is LNHDA and CDR2 is SQIVND (reference sequence). Trimming left V 6 bases short and J 3 bases short, with 12 bases between. CDR3 protein: CASSPGTDNQPQHF. CDR3 bases: TGTGCCAGTAGCCCCGGGACGGACAATCAGCCCCAGCATTTT. Supplemented by reference TRBV19 and TRBJ1-5, the full variable domain reads DGGITQSPKYLFRKEGQNVTLSCEQNLNHDAMYWYRQDPGQGLRLIYYSQIVNDFQKGDIAEGYSVSREKKESFPLTVTSAQKNPTAFYLCASSPGTDNQPQHFGDGTRLSIL.

V is TRBV7-8 and J is TRBJ2-7; TRBD1 might be the D (5 bases). Germline-derived CDR1 and CDR2 are SGHVS and FQNEAQ. The CDR3 sequence is 15 residues long. Between the trimmed V and J ends, which lost 7 bases and 3 bases, there was a span of 19 bases. The CDR3 region has the DNA TGTGCCAGCACCACCCAACCCGACAGAGACTACGAGCAGTACTTC. Its translation is CASTTQPDRDYEQYF.

V and J are TRBV5-5 and TRBJ1-3, with a weak D call TRBD1 (5 bases). The CDR3 extends over 16 amino acids. V lost 4 bases, J lost 0 bases, and 14 bases lay in between. Germline CDR1 reads SGHKS; CDR2 reads YYEKEE (reference sequence). DNA for the CDR3: TGTGCCAGCAGCGACCGACAGCTCCCCTCTGGAAACACCATATATTTT. As protein: CASSDRQLPSGNTIYF.

The gene calls are TRBV5-1 and TRBJ2-7, with a weak D call TRBD2 (5 bases). This CDR3 region has 14 residues. The germline CDR1 and CDR2 sequences are SGHRS and YFSETQ. V was trimmed by 1 base and J by 1 base, leaving 9 bases between them. This CDR3 is CASSLPGESYEQYF. The CDR3 bases are TGCGCCAGCAGCTTGCCTGGGGAGTCCTACGAGCAGTACTTC.

The rearrangement links TRBV6-1 to TRBJ1-2, with D tentatively TRBD1 (6 bases). The germline V gene has CDR1 MNHNS and CDR2 SASEGT. The germline V and J ends were trimmed by 3 bases and 8 bases, with 13 bases remaining between them. The CDR3 runs 13 residues. This chain's CDR3 is CASSDQGLGGYTF. CDR3 nucleotide sequence: TGTGCCAGCAGTGACCAGGGGCTAGGAGGCTACACCTTC.

In the case of this clone: This sequence may be a read error, since a much larger clone differs from it by one base. The chain recombines TRBV10-3 with TRBJ2-3, with 7 bases identical to TRBD2. Germline V CDR1 and CDR2: ENHRY, SYGVKD. The V and J ends lost 2 bases and 1 base, in that order; junction bases with no gene match: 0. The CDR3 totals 14 residues. The CDR3 is CAISETSGTDTQYF. The DNA of the CDR3 is TGTGCCATCAGTGAGACTAGCGGCACAGATACGCAGTATTTT.

The rearrangement uses TRBV28 and TRBJ1-4; no reliable D call. Between the trimmed V and J ends, which lost 7 bases and 8 bases, there was a span of 14 bases. The germline CDR1 and CDR2 sequences are MDHEN and SYDVKM. The CDR3 runs 13 residues. The CDR3 protein is CASNRQREEKLFF. The CDR3 DNA sequence: TGTGCCAGCAATCGACAAAGGGAGGAAAAACTGTTTTTT. Full variable domain (remainder filled in from reference TRBV28 and TRBJ1-4): DVKVTQSSRYLVKRTGEKVFLECVQDMDHENMFWYRQDPGLGLRLIYFSYDVKMKEKGDIPEGYSVSREKKERFSLILESASTNQTSMYLCASNRQREEKLFFGSGTQLSVL.

CDR3 nucleotides: TGCGCCAGCAGACGGGGGTTGGGAGATACGCAGTATTTT. Residues: CASRRGLGDTQYF. The rearrangement joins TRBV5-1 to TRBJ2-3; possible D gene TRBD2, 6 bases. This CDR3 is built from 13 residues. Germline CDR1 and CDR2: SGHRS and YFSETQ. Trimming pared 5 bases from V and 5 bases from J, leaving 12 bases between. The full variable domain, rest sourced from reference TRBV5-1 and TRBJ2-3, is KAGVTQTPRYLIKTRGQQVTLSCSPISGHRSVSWYQQTPGQGLQFLFEYFSETQRNKGNFPGRFSGRQFSNSRSEMNVSTLELGDSALYLCASRRGLGDTQYFGPGTRLTVL.

The chain combines TRBV3-1 (or the pseudogene TRBV3-2) with TRBJ1-2; no firm D call. Germline values: CDR1 LGHDT, CDR2 YNNKEL (reference sequence). This CDR3 region has 15 residues. With 0 bases removed from V and 7 bases from J, the gap between germline ends came to 15 bases. CDR3 bases: TGTGCCAGCAGCCAAGATTGGGGTGTTGACCGTGGCTACACCTTC. Protein: CASSQDWGVDRGYTF.

The J gene is TRBJ2-5, the V gene TRBV27, with 13 bases that match TRBD2. Trimming removed 4 bases from V and 7 bases from J; junction bases left unmatched: 9. CDR1 is MNHEY, CDR2 SMNVEV, per germline (reference sequence). This CDR3 has 16 amino acids. Here the CDR3 reads CASSSGTSGASRTQYF. The CDR3 DNA sequence: TGTGCCAGCAGTTCGGGGACTAGCGGGGCCAGTAGGACCCAGTACTTC.

This chain uses TRBV29-1 with TRBJ2-5, with 10 positions matching TRBD2. V lost 7 bases to trimming and J lost 5 bases; unmatched junction nucleotides: 10. Germline V CDR1 and CDR2: SQVTM, ANQGSEA. The CDR3 is 14 residues long. Here the CDR3 DNA reads TGCAGCGCCACGGATAGCGGGGGGCAGGAGACCCAGTACTTC. Protein sequence: CSATDSGGQETQYF. The whole variable domain, filled in from reference TRBV29-1 and TRBJ2-5, reads SAVISQKPSRDICQRGTSLTIQCQVDSQVTMMFWYRQQPGQSLTLIATANQGSEATYESGFVIDKFPISRPNLTFSTLTVSNMSPEDSSIYLCSATDSGGQETQYFGPGTRLLVL.

This clone has a single count. V usage is TRBV3-1 (or the pseudogene TRBV3-2) and J usage is TRBJ1-3; the D gene is possibly TRBD1 (5 bases). CDR1 is LGHDT, CDR2 YNNKEL, per germline (reference sequence). This CDR3 contains 16 residues. The V and J ends lost 4 bases and 5 bases respectively, with 18 bases between them. The CDR3 is CASSRGTQRKRNTIYF. The CDR3 region has the DNA TGTGCCAGCAGCCGGGGGACGCAGCGAAAGAGAAACACCATATATTTT.

The rearrangement uses TRBV7-3 and TRBJ2-1; possibly TRBD1 for D (6 bases). Germline assignment: CDR1 SGHTA and CDR2 FQGTGA. CDR3 length: 15 residues. The germline V and J ends were trimmed by 5 bases and 6 bases, with 17 bases remaining between them. In DNA, the CDR3 is TGTGCCAGCAGCCCAGGACAGACAATAATCAATGAGCAGTTCTTC. Translated, it gives CASSPGQTIINEQFF.

This clone was seen a single time. CDR3 loop: CASRRDSSSEAFF. The CDR3, as DNA: TGTGCCAGCAGGAGGGACTCCTCTAGTGAAGCTTTCTTT. This chain joins TRBV6-5 and TRBJ1-1; possible D gene TRBD1, 5 bases. The V and J ends lost 6 bases and 7 bases respectively, with 15 bases between them. Germline CDR1 reads MNHEY; CDR2 reads SVGAGI. The CDR3 is 13 amino acids.

The chain links TRBV12-5 to TRBJ2-2, with D tentatively TRBD2 (5 bases). CDR1 and CDR2 from the germline V gene are LGHNT and FRNRAP. The CDR3 contains 18 residues. The germline V and J ends were trimmed by 0 bases and 2 bases, with 16 bases remaining between them. CDR3 sequence reads: CASGLVRDGRVNTGELFF. The DNA for the CDR3 is TGTGCTAGTGGTTTGGTACGGGATGGGCGGGTCAACACCGGGGAGCTGTTTTTT.

Concerning this clone itself: The junction and the germline gene differ at one end; a read error may be behind it. The rearrangement uses TRBV5-6 and TRBJ1-1; D is perhaps TRBD1 (5 bases). The CDR3 consists of 14 residues. Germline values: CDR1 SGHDT, CDR2 YYEEEE. CDR3 nucleotide sequence: TGTGCCAGCACCTTGACAGCTTTGGGCACTGAAGCTTTCTTT. Protein sequence: CASTLTALGTEAFF.